The 16 T cell receptor beta chains listed next were all sequenced from one sample in a study of CD8+ T cells in alopecia areata. Isolated RNA was reverse transcribed into cDNA used as the sequencing template. Sequencing was performed with immunoSEQ multiplex PCR; in TCRdb, only in-frame clones are kept and a portion is missing. Of around 210,000 clones detected, over 60% appear once; the ten largest clones hold 4% to 5%. Noted treatment: oral pan-JAK inhibitor, 5-10 mg twice daily. The specimen comprised CD4+ T cells sorted from blood, sampled at week 4, from a patient treated with tofacitinib. The receptors here all came from a human donor with alopecia areata.

This clone was observed a handful of times. The chain employs TRBV29-1 and TRBJ2-7, with 7 bases that match TRBD1. The V segment lost 6 bases and the J segment 3 bases; nucleotides outside the gene matches: 8. Germline V gene data show CDR1 as SQVTM and CDR2 as ANQGSEA. The CDR3 has 13 amino acids. The CDR3 here is CSVASGTVYEQYF. In DNA, the CDR3 is TGCAGCGTAGCATCCGGGACAGTCTACGAGCAGTACTTC.

This chain links TRBV29-1 with TRBJ2-5; 10 bases agree with TRBD1. Germline V gene sequence: CDR1 SQVTM, CDR2 ANQGSEA. This CDR3 has 12 residues. The junction had 2 bases not matched to a gene; V was cut back by 6 bases and J by 4 bases. CDR3 amino acids: CSVGTGVETQYF. In nucleotides, the CDR3 is TGCAGCGTGGGGACAGGGGTAGAGACCCAGTACTTC.

V usage is TRBV5-6 and J usage is TRBJ1-6; 7 positions agree with TRBD1. The CDR3 loop spans 15 amino acids. CDR1 SGHDT and CDR2 YYEEEE come from the germline V gene. Germline trimming cut 4 bases from V and 7 bases from J; bases unmatched to any gene: 8. The CDR3 bases are TGTGCCAGCAGCCTCAAAGACAGGGTAAATTCACCCCTCCACTTT. This gives the protein CASSLKDRVNSPLHF. Supplemented by reference TRBV5-6 and TRBJ1-6, the full variable domain reads DAGVTQSPTHLIKTRGQQVTLRCSPKSGHDTVSWYQQALGQGPQFIFQYYEEEERQRGNFPDRFSGHQFPNYSSELNVNALLLGDSALYLCASSLKDRVNSPLHFGNGTRLTVT.

V and J are TRBV5-1 and TRBJ2-6; D is undetermined. This CDR3 is 17 amino acids long. Germline V gene sequence: CDR1 SGHRS, CDR2 YFSETQ. Trimming left V 4 bases short and J 1 base short, with 15 bases between. This chain's CDR3 is CASSLGNQESGANVLTF. The CDR3 region has the DNA TGCGCCAGCAGCCTTGGGAACCAAGAATCTGGGGCCAACGTCCTGACTTTC.

This clone has just a few counts. The V and J genes are TRBV27 and TRBJ2-7, with D perhaps matching TRBD1 (5 bases). The V end lost 2 bases, the J end lost 3 bases, and 11 bases lay between the germline ends. Germline V gene data show CDR1 as MNHEY and CDR2 as SMNVEV (reference sequence). This CDR3 has 14 amino acids. The CDR3 reads CASSLGQGRYEQYF. The CDR3 DNA is TGTGCCAGCAGTTTAGGGCAGGGTCGCTACGAGCAGTACTTC.

The chain recombines TRBV6-1 with TRBJ2-5; TRBD2 agrees at 8 bases. V lost 6 bases to trimming and J lost 2 bases; unmatched junction nucleotides: 8. This CDR3 region has 15 residues. CDR1 and CDR2 (germline): MNHNS, SASEGT. CDR3 bases: TGTGCCAGCAGGGGTTCCGCGGGGGGTCAAGAGACCCAGTACTTC. This sequence encodes CASRGSAGGQETQYF.

The sample holds a few counts of this clone. The chain is built from TRBV7-2 and TRBJ2-5; D is perhaps TRBD2 (5 bases). Germline V gene sequence: CDR1 SGHTA, CDR2 FQGNSA. This CDR3 is 14 amino acids long. V was clipped by 1 base and J by 0 bases, with 6 bases between them. For the CDR3, the DNA is TGTGCCAGCAGCTTAGGGACTTACCAAGAGACCCAGTACTTC. Translating gives CASSLGTYQETQYF. Combining the CDR3 with reference TRBV7-2 and TRBJ2-5 gives the whole variable domain GAGVSQSPSNKVTEKGKDVELRCDPISGHTALYWYRQSLGQGLEFLIYFQGNSAPDKSGLPSDRFSAERTGGSVSTLTIQRTQQEDSAVYLCASSLGTYQETQYFGPGTRLLVL.

The chain couples TRBV10-2 to TRBJ1-6, with TRBD1 matching over 7 bases. Trimming removed 2 bases from V and 10 bases from J; junction bases left unmatched: 11. The CDR3 loop spans 16 amino acids. Germline V lookup: CDR1 WSHSY, CDR2 SAAADI. CDR3 loop: CASSEMNRGPGSPLHF. CDR3 DNA: TGCGCCAGCAGTGAGATGAACAGGGGACCGGGGTCACCCCTCCACTTT.

This clone has only one observation. The J gene is TRBJ2-1, the V gene TRBV7-3; D is possibly TRBD2 (6 bases). The germline V gene encodes CDR1 SGHTA and CDR2 FQGTGA. V was cut by 3 bases and J by 13 bases, with 13 bases left in between. The CDR3 totals 12 residues. CDR3 amino acids: CASSFTSPRQFF. The CDR3 DNA reads TGTGCCAGCAGCTTTACTAGCCCCCGACAGTTCTTC.

The gene calls are TRBV4-1 and TRBJ2-3; TRBD1 aligns across 9 bases. There are 15 residues in the CDR3. With V trimmed by 1 base and J by 5 bases, 4 bases remained unmatched. Germline CDR1 MGHRA, CDR2 YSYEKL. The CDR3 DNA is TGCGCCAGCAGCCAAGGGGGACAGGGTAGAGATACGCAGTATTTT. This encodes CASSQGGQGRDTQYF.

This clone was counted a few times. The chain is built from TRBV5-6 and TRBJ2-7; D not resolved. Germline V gene sequence: CDR1 SGHDT, CDR2 YYEEEE. Deletions cut 6 bases from V and 0 bases from J, with 13 bases between. The CDR3 loop spans 14 amino acids. CDR3 sequence reads: CASMRQSTSYEQYF. DNA of the CDR3: TGTGCCAGCATGCGTCAGTCGACCTCCTACGAGCAGTACTTC.

V is TRBV29-1 and J is TRBJ2-1; D is perhaps TRBD1 (6 bases). The CDR3 is made up of 13 amino acids. Germline lookup yields CDR1 SQVTM and CDR2 ANQGSEA. V was trimmed by 6 bases and J by 3 bases, leaving 12 bases between them. The CDR3 nucleotides read TGCAGCGTGGGACACATCAACTACAATGAGCAGTTCTTC. Protein product: CSVGHINYNEQFF.

CDR3 region: CASSWRDRGYGYTF. The CDR3 bases are TGTGCCAGCAGTTGGCGGGACAGGGGTTATGGCTACACCTTC. The chain has TRBV6-5 and TRBJ1-2; 10 bases are shared with TRBD1. In germline, CDR1 is MNHEY, CDR2 SVGAGI. The V and J ends lost 4 bases and 5 bases, in that order; junction bases with no gene match: 4. This CDR3 is built from 14 residues.

The chain couples TRBV30 to TRBJ1-5; D possibly corresponds to TRBD1 (5 bases). This CDR3 spans 13 amino acids. V lost 1 base to trimming and J lost 6 bases, with 10 bases between them. Germline V CDR1 and CDR2: GTSNPN, SVGIG (reference sequence). CDR3 region: CAWSDTDSQPQHF. For the CDR3, the DNA is TGTGCCTGGAGTGACACAGACAGTCAGCCCCAGCATTTT.

The rearrangement links TRBV5-1 to TRBJ2-5, with unresolved D. Looked up from germline, CDR1 is SGHRS and CDR2 is YFSETQ. This CDR3 has 15 residues. V shed 2 bases and J shed 0 bases, with 11 bases lying between them. CDR3 residues: CASSFGGYDQETQYF. The CDR3 DNA follows: TGCGCCAGCAGCTTTGGCGGATACGACCAAGAGACCCAGTACTTC.

This clone was recorded once. The rearrangement links TRBV27 to TRBJ2-7; possibly TRBD2 for D (5 bases). This CDR3 has 15 amino acids. Looked up from germline, CDR1 is MNHEY and CDR2 is SMNVEV (reference sequence). Trimming took off 0 bases at V and 2 bases at J, with 11 bases between the two ends. The CDR3 reads CASSLSSGVTYEQYF. CDR3 nucleotides: TGTGCCAGCAGTTTATCATCCGGGGTGACCTACGAGCAGTACTTC.